This TCR beta chain was sequenced for a study of CD8+ T cells in alopecia areata listed by TCRdb under 2018. General notes on the study: Treated patients were enrolled in an open-label pilot trial of oral tofacitinib, 5 to 10 mg twice daily, for moderate-to-severe alopecia areata. Patients stayed on tofacitinib for 6 to 18 months and then had 6 months of follow-up off drug so that delayed response and recurrence could be assessed. To study T cell clonal expansion in alopecia areata, the researchers applied high-throughput TCRbeta sequencing to both the C3H/HeJ mouse model and human patients. In humans, TCRbeta sequencing was performed on scalp tissue and on sorted CD4+ and CD8+ peripheral blood T cells from healthy controls and from patients with patchy or totalis/universalis alopecia areata. Tofacitinib-treated patients had biopsies at baseline and at 4 and 24 weeks of treatment, with a later scalp biopsy in several patients. Scalp clonality was compared among normal scalp (n=4), patchy alopecia areata scalp (n=8), and alopecia totalis/universalis scalp (n=8). RNA came from the PAXgene miRNA kit for fixed scalp, the miRNeasy kit for PBMCs, and the RNeasy kit for mouse skin. TCRbeta CDR3 regions were amplified by immunoSEQ multiplex PCR using 35 Vbeta forward and 13 Jbeta reverse primers.

Study-wide conclusions, independent of this receptor: Unlike mouse skin, where gammadelta T cells dominate, normal human skin contains resident alphabeta T cells that get sequenced too, which complicates analysis of the scalp TCR repertoire. Compared with normal scalp, lesional scalp had higher clonality and more expanded CD8+ clones, particularly in alopecia totalis/universalis, a pattern that suggests antigenic drive. Shared TCR sequences between patients were less evident than in mice, which may be partly attributable to HLA diversity in the patient population.

With regard to this clone: Its specific antigen is unknown. No base qualities exist here, and no much larger clone lies one base off it.

Deletion took 2 bases off V and 9 bases off J, with a span of 11 bases between the germline ends. According to the germline V gene (reference sequence), CDR1 reads GTSNPN and CDR2 reads SVGIG. Counted from cysteine to phenylalanine, this CDR3 has 11 amino acids. The DNA shown is the 33-base CDR3, in frame from base 1. The time point label, read with the paper, signifies: baseline before oral tofacitinib. Lesional scalp punch biopsies and peripheral blood were obtained from alopecia areata patients. PBMCs were separated by density centrifugation and stained for CD3, CD4 and CD8, after which CD4+ and CD8+ T cells were sorted on a FACSAria. Library prep was done by the immunoSEQ multiplex PCR assay. For TCR sequencing, RNA was extracted from every sample and reverse transcribed into cDNA to serve as template. First-strand cDNA was synthesized using SuperScript III with a 2:1 mix of oligo-dT and random hexamers. A synthetic immune receptor repertoire was used to measure amplification bias, and any remaining bias was corrected computationally. The authors' analysis ran thus. Raw reads were preprocessed to remove errors, and CDR3 was defined according to IMGT conventions as the region from the conserved cysteine to phenylalanine. To get clonality, Shannon entropy was normalized by log2 of the number of productive unique TCRs and the result was subtracted from 1. CD4 or CD8 identity of scalp clones was inferred by cross-referencing scalp TCRbeta sequences with sorted blood CD4 and CD8 repertoires. In TCRdb, the immuneACCESS table is reduced to in-frame sequences with V and J assigned. These tables do not hold every clone; where another copy was compared, an unresolved V gene accounts for under half, and the others remain unexplained. V and J calls and clone size are as listed in that table; D and trimming were resolved from the DNA. For this sample there are hundreds of thousands of clones; 65% to 70% appear just once. Around 1.2% of the sample belongs to the ten largest clones.

The receptor comes from a human donor with alopecia areata. The chain couples TRBV30 to TRBJ2-7, with the D gene not confidently named. The sequencing here drew on CD4+ T cells sorted from blood, taken at week 0. The encoded CDR3 is CAWSTPGPQYF. The nucleotide sequence is given as TGTGCCTGGAGTACCCCCGGTCCGCAGTACTTC.